This T cell receptor beta chain was identified during a study of blood T cell repertoires in COVID-19. For the study at large: From the United States, Italy and Spain came samples of acute and convalescent COVID-19. PBMCs, B-cell-depleted T cells, or T cells provided the cDNA or gDNA that made up the material.

Germline V CDR1 and CDR2: ENHRY, SYGVKD. The CDR3 sequence is 10 residues long. Deletions cut 4 bases from V and 9 bases from J, with 7 bases between. In the authors' methods: Reference gene primer amplification yielded estimated nucleated cell counts. Using immunoSEQ multiplex PCR, the repertoire was profiled, and TCRdb retains in-frame clones only, with some absent. D and trimming were read from the DNA, whereas the V and J calls and clone size are those reported in that table. The table shows tens of thousands of clones, with roughly 88% occurring only once. Sequencing was done on a sample of peripheral blood. The rearrangement links TRBV10-3 to TRBJ2-7; weak D call: TRBD1 (5 bases). The receptor's source is an elderly woman with acute or convalescent COVID-19. CDR3 nucleotide sequence: TGTGCCATCAGTGGCACAGGGCAGTACTTC. Translated: CAISGTGQYF.